This is a list of T cell receptor beta chains from one sample in a study of blood T cell repertoires in COVID-19. Here immunoSEQ multiplex PCR was the method, and the copy in TCRdb shows in-frame clones only, minus some. The data contain approximately 300,000 clones, roughly 90% of them singletons. The sequenced sample was peripheral blood. The receptor source for this set is a woman under 40 with COVID-19, enrolled during active disease. Each CDR3 is given with its conserved first and last residue. The D gene is left open where the match is weak. Some rows mark clone size as missing; the rest say once, few, many or name a class of expanded clone.

CDR3 DNA: TGTGCCAGCAGCTTCCCGGGACAGGGTAACGCGCAGTACTTC
CDR3 protein: CASSFPGQGNAQYF
D gene: TRBD1
J gene: TRBJ2-7
clone size: NA
V gene: TRBV5-6

CDR3 DNA: TGTGCCTGGAGTGTAGGGCAGGGGACTAATGAAAAACTGTTTTTT
CDR3 protein: CAWSVGQGTNEKLFF
D gene: NA
J gene: TRBJ1-4
clone size: NA
V gene: TRBV30

CDR3 DNA: TGTGCCAGCAGCTTGGGGGGGCCAAACGGGTACTCACCCCTCCACTTT
CDR3 protein: CASSLGGPNGYSPLHF
D gene: NA
J gene: TRBJ1-6
clone size: NA
V gene: TRBV5-4

CDR3 DNA: TGTGCCAGCAGCTGGGGGGTACGGCAGTACTTC
CDR3 protein: CASSWGVRQYF
D gene: NA
J gene: TRBJ2-7
clone size: NA
V gene: TRBV7-9

CDR3 DNA: TGTGCCAGCAGCCCCCTCGGGGACAGACTTTACGAGCAGTACTTC
CDR3 protein: CASSPLGDRLYEQYF
D gene: TRBD1
J gene: TRBJ2-7
clone size: NA
V gene: TRBV9

CDR3 DNA: TGTGCCAGTAGTACTATTAGTCGCAATCAGCCCCAGCATTTT
CDR3 protein: CASSTISRNQPQHF
D gene: NA
J gene: TRBJ1-5
clone size: NA
V gene: TRBV19

CDR3 DNA: TGTGCCAGCAGTGAAAGGGACAGGATACGCTACGAGCAGTACTTC
CDR3 protein: CASSERDRIRYEQYF
D gene: TRBD1
J gene: TRBJ2-7
clone size: NA
V gene: TRBV2

CDR3 DNA: TGTGCCAGCAGCTATAGGGGGAACACTGAAGCTTTCTTT
CDR3 protein: CASSYRGNTEAFF
D gene: NA
J gene: TRBJ1-1
clone size: NA
V gene: TRBV5-6

CDR3 DNA: TGTGCCAGTAGTCCCGGAGGGGGCGGCAATCAGCCCCAGCATTTT
CDR3 protein: CASSPGGGGNQPQHF
D gene: TRBD1
J gene: TRBJ1-5
clone size: few
V gene: TRBV19

CDR3 DNA: TGCGCCAGCAGCCATAATGGACTAGCGGGAGTCACGGATGAGCAGTACTTC
CDR3 protein: CASSHNGLAGVTDEQYF
D gene: TRBD2
J gene: TRBJ2-7
clone size: NA
V gene: TRBV4-1

CDR3 DNA: TGTGCCAGCAGTTCCCCGGGGAGAGCCAAAGAAAAACTGTTTTTT
CDR3 protein: CASSSPGRAKEKLFF
D gene: NA
J gene: TRBJ1-4
clone size: NA
V gene: TRBV7-2

CDR3 DNA: TGTGCCTGGAGTGTACTTCAGGGGGCAGACACCATATATTTT
CDR3 protein: CAWSVLQGADTIYF
D gene: TRBD1
J gene: TRBJ1-3
clone size: NA
V gene: TRBV30

CDR3 DNA: TGCGCCAGCAGCTTGTCAGGGGAGACCCAGTACTTC
CDR3 protein: CASSLSGETQYF
D gene: NA
J gene: TRBJ2-5
clone size: NA
V gene: TRBV5-1

CDR3 DNA: TGTGCCAGCAGTGAGACTAGCGGGAAATACAATGAGCAGTTCTTC
CDR3 protein: CASSETSGKYNEQFF
D gene: TRBD2
J gene: TRBJ2-1
clone size: NA
V gene: TRBV25-1

CDR3 DNA: TGCGCCAGCAGCCAAGTGGCGGGAGGTATTGGTGAGCAGTACTTC
CDR3 protein: CASSQVAGGIGEQYF
D gene: TRBD2
J gene: TRBJ2-7
clone size: NA
V gene: TRBV4-3

CDR3 DNA: TGTGCCAGCAGCTCTAGGACAGGGTTATATGGCTACACCTTC
CDR3 protein: CASSSRTGLYGYTF
D gene: TRBD1
J gene: TRBJ1-2
clone size: NA
V gene: TRBV7-2

CDR3 DNA: TGTGCCAGCAGGGTCATAGCGGGCGACAACAATGAGCAGTTCTTC
CDR3 protein: CASRVIAGDNNEQFF
D gene: TRBD2
J gene: TRBJ2-1
clone size: NA
V gene: TRBV28

CDR3 DNA: TGCGCCAGCAGCGAGGCCGGACTGAGGGAGACCCAGTACTTC
CDR3 protein: CASSEAGLRETQYF
D gene: NA
J gene: TRBJ2-5
clone size: once
V gene: TRBV5-1

CDR3 DNA: TGCAGCGTCCAGTCGGCGGGGCAGCCCCAGCATTTT
CDR3 protein: CSVQSAGQPQHF
D gene: NA
J gene: TRBJ1-5
clone size: NA
V gene: TRBV29-1

CDR3 DNA: TGTGCCAGCAGCCGTAGGAGGGGCGGACTAGCGGGAGTGGATGAGCAGTTCTTC
CDR3 protein: CASSRRRGGLAGVDEQFF
D gene: TRBD2
J gene: TRBJ2-1
clone size: NA
V gene: TRBV4-2

CDR3 DNA: TGTGCCAGCAGTGAAGCGGGAGTAGGCTACGAGCAGTACTTC
CDR3 protein: CASSEAGVGYEQYF
D gene: NA
J gene: TRBJ2-7
clone size: NA
V gene: TRBV6-1

CDR3 DNA: TGTGCCTGGAGCCGACAGGTGAACGAGCCCCAGCATTTT
CDR3 protein: CAWSRQVNEPQHF
D gene: NA
J gene: TRBJ1-5
clone size: NA
V gene: TRBV30

CDR3 DNA: TGTGCCTGGAGCACCGGGACTTGGGATAAGTACTTC
CDR3 protein: CAWSTGTWDKYF
D gene: NA
J gene: TRBJ2-5
clone size: NA
V gene: TRBV30

CDR3 DNA: TGTGCCAGCAGCCCCCTGGGGACATCGGACCAGCCCCAGCATTTT
CDR3 protein: CASSPLGTSDQPQHF
D gene: NA
J gene: TRBJ1-5
clone size: NA
V gene: TRBV21-1

CDR3 DNA: TGTGCCAGCAGTTCCCCCCAGCTAGCGGGAGCTGCTGAGCAGTACTTC
CDR3 protein: CASSSPQLAGAAEQYF
D gene: TRBD2
J gene: TRBJ2-7
clone size: NA
V gene: TRBV6-6

CDR3 DNA: TGTGCCAGCAGCCCACGTATGCTAGCGGGAGTCTACGAGCAGTACTTC
CDR3 protein: CASSPRMLAGVYEQYF
D gene: TRBD2
J gene: TRBJ2-7
clone size: NA
V gene: TRBV9

CDR3 DNA: TGTGCCAGCAAGAAGTCTCAGGCAAATGAAAAACTGTTTTTT
CDR3 protein: CASKKSQANEKLFF
D gene: NA
J gene: TRBJ1-4
clone size: NA
V gene: TRBV6-5

CDR3 DNA: TGTGCCAGCAACCTAGGGGGGGGCACTATCTCTGGAAACACCATATATTTT
CDR3 protein: CASNLGGGTISGNTIYF
D gene: NA
J gene: TRBJ1-3
clone size: NA
V gene: TRBV7-9

CDR3 DNA: TGCAGCGTTGGCGGGAGGTTGGCAGATACGCAGTATTTT
CDR3 protein: CSVGGRLADTQYF
D gene: TRBD2
J gene: TRBJ2-3
clone size: NA
V gene: TRBV29-1

CDR3 DNA: TGTGCCAGCAGCTTGGCCAGCGCGGGAGCGCTCTACGAGCAGTACTTC
CDR3 protein: CASSLASAGALYEQYF
D gene: TRBD2
J gene: TRBJ2-7
clone size: NA
V gene: TRBV5-4

CDR3 DNA: TGTGCCAGCAGTTCAGGTTCCGGGGAGCTGTTTTTT
CDR3 protein: CASSSGSGELFF
D gene: NA
J gene: TRBJ2-2
clone size: NA
V gene: TRBV12-3/TRBV12-4

CDR3 DNA: TGTGCCAGCAGCCGACTTCGAGGGGGGAACACTGAAGCTTTCTTT
CDR3 protein: CASSRLRGGNTEAFF
D gene: NA
J gene: TRBJ1-1
clone size: NA
V gene: TRBV7-9

CDR3 DNA: TGTGCCAGCAGTTCTACAGGGATGGGTGAAGCTTTCTTT
CDR3 protein: CASSSTGMGEAFF
D gene: NA
J gene: TRBJ1-1
clone size: NA
V gene: TRBV28

CDR3 DNA: TGCGCCAGCAGCTTCCAGGGTGAAACTGAAGCTTTCTTT
CDR3 protein: CASSFQGETEAFF
D gene: NA
J gene: TRBJ1-1
clone size: NA
V gene: TRBV5-1

CDR3 DNA: TGTGCCTGGAGTGCCCGCGGCGGTGAAAAACTGTTTTTT
CDR3 protein: CAWSARGGEKLFF
D gene: NA
J gene: TRBJ1-4
clone size: NA
V gene: TRBV30

CDR3 DNA: TGTGCCAGCAGCTTAGCGGGCCGCACAGATACGCAGTATTTT
CDR3 protein: CASSLAGRTDTQYF
D gene: NA
J gene: TRBJ2-3
clone size: NA
V gene: TRBV7-2

CDR3 DNA: TGCGCCAGCAGACGACTAGCGGGAACCTACGAGCAGTACTTC
CDR3 protein: CASRRLAGTYEQYF
D gene: TRBD2
J gene: TRBJ2-7
clone size: NA
V gene: TRBV5-1